The clone carrying this T cell receptor (beta chain) was seen a handful of times. What it binds is not known. The CDR3 is made up of 15 amino acids. CDR1 and CDR2 from the germline V gene are MDHEN and SYDVKM. The ends were cut back, 5 bases at V and 4 bases at J, with 18 bases in the middle. This sample stems from a study of post-analysis software for immune sequencing data. Study findings and constraints: In patients, TRBV5-6, TRBV5-1 and TRBV20-1 belonged to five TRBV segments found more frequently than in controls. Same-batch samples co-clustered strongly by F measure.

The TCR beta cDNA libraries contained unique molecular identifiers. Each CDR3 protein is one row after TCRdb ran MiXCR on the PCR reads. The sample comprises a few hundred thousand distinct CDR3 sequences, around 40% of which are singletons, and about 12% rests with the top ten. Input material: blood. The V and J genes are TRBV28 and TRBJ2-7; TRBD1 is a possible D gene (6 bases). The clonotype originates from a girl between 5 and 17 years old with multiple sclerosis. This CDR3 reads CASSPRGNRDYEQYF. The CDR3 nucleotides read TGTGCCAGCAGTCCCCGGGGCAACAGGGATTACGAGCAGTACTTC.